These 26 T cell receptor beta chains were sequenced from one sample in a study of neurological immune-mediated disorders. TCRdb independently ran MiXCR on the 5' RACE reads; one entry per CDR3 protein. The profile shows about 39,000 distinct CDR3 sequences, 7% to 8.5% of them singletons. The sample consisted of CD4+ T cells from blood. The receptors originated from a man aged 50 or older in good health.

This clonotype was detected many times. The chain couples TRBV7-2 to TRBJ2-1; 8 bases fit TRBD1. The V gene's germline CDR1 is SGHTA and CDR2 FQGNSA. V shed 5 bases and J 7 bases; nucleotides not matched to a gene: 7. This CDR3 comprises 14 residues. CDR3 region: CASSRTYRGNEQFF. The CDR3 bases are TGTGCCAGCAGCCGAACTTACAGGGGGAATGAGCAGTTCTTC.

This clonotype was seen many times. The chain has TRBV24-1 and TRBJ2-2; possible D gene TRBD2, 5 bases. CDR1 KGHDR and CDR2 SFDVKD come from the germline V gene. Trimming took 6 bases from V and 0 from J, leaving 10 bases between them. The CDR3 spans 15 residues. CDR3 amino acids: CATSSWTSNTGELFF. The CDR3, as DNA: TGTGCCACCAGTAGTTGGACTTCGAACACCGGGGAGCTGTTTTTT.

This clonotype occurred many times. The rearrangement links TRBV5-4 to TRBJ2-1; D is unresolved. Between the trimmed V and J ends, which lost 4 bases and 8 bases, there was a span of 13 bases. The CDR3 is 13 residues long. Germline CDR1 reads SGHNT; CDR2 reads YYREEE (reference sequence). CDR3: CASSDARAYEQFF. The CDR3 DNA follows: TGTGCCAGCAGCGACGCAAGGGCCTATGAGCAGTTCTTC.

This clonotype has at least ten counts. This chain connects TRBV20-1 to TRBJ2-7, with 7 bases fitting TRBD1. The length of the CDR3 is 13 residues. The J segment lost 6 bases and the V segment lost 3 bases, leaving 8 bases of the junction unmatched. The germline gives CDR1 DFQATT, CDR2 SNEGSKA (reference sequence). CDR3 in DNA: TGCAGTGCTAGTGACTTTCGACAGGGCGAGCAGTACTTC. Protein product: CSASDFRQGEQYF.

In its sample, this clonotype was seen many times. This chain connects TRBV20-1 to TRBJ1-6, with D hard to call. Trimming left V 3 bases short and J 10 bases short, with 16 bases between. The CDR3 is 14 amino acids. The germline gives CDR1 DFQATT, CDR2 SNEGSKA (reference sequence). CDR3 in amino acids: CSASREGYGSPLHF. CDR3 coding DNA: TGCAGTGCTAGCCGCGAAGGCTATGGATCACCCCTCCACTTT.

This clonotype has at least ten counts. The V and J genes are TRBV12-3 or TRBV12-4 and TRBJ1-1; 7 bases align to TRBD1. CDR3 length: 14 residues. J lost 1 base, V lost 6 bases, and 5 bases had no gene match. The DNA of the CDR3 is TGTGCCAGCAGCCCGACAGGGAGGAACACTGAAGCTTTCTTT. This gives the protein CASSPTGRNTEAFF.

The sample holds many counts of this clonotype. The chain is built from TRBV7-2 and TRBJ2-1; 7 bases map to TRBD2. Germline CDR1 SGHTA, CDR2 FQGNSA. Trimming cost V 4 bases and J 0 bases; bases outside gene matches: 6. CDR3 length equals 16 residues. The CDR3 nucleotides read TGTGCCAGCAGCTCCTTTGGCGGGAGCTCCTACAATGAGCAGTTCTTC. Amino acid sequence: CASSSFGGSSYNEQFF.

Many counts were recorded for this clonotype. The V call is TRBV29-1, the J call TRBJ1-1; D ambiguous. The length of the CDR3 is 13 residues. CDR1 SQVTM and CDR2 ANQGSEA come from the germline V gene. Trimming cost V 6 bases and J 0 bases, with 11 bases left between them. DNA for the CDR3: TGCAGCGTGAGTTTCGCTATGAACACTGAAGCTTTCTTT. Residues: CSVSFAMNTEAFF.

The table lists this clonotype with many counts. This chain connects TRBV7-9 to TRBJ2-2; 8 nucleotides align to TRBD2. With 7 bases clipped from V and 4 bases from J, the junction kept 14 bases outside the gene matches. This CDR3 has 17 residues. Germline V gives CDR1 SEHNR, CDR2 FQNEAQ (reference sequence). This CDR3 reads CASTLPTSGGVTGELFF. The CDR3 DNA sequence: TGTGCCAGCACCCTTCCCACTAGCGGTGGGGTCACCGGGGAGCTGTTTTTT.

In its sample, this clonotype was seen many times. The chain joins TRBV10-3 to TRBJ2-1, with TRBD2 matching over 10 bases. The CDR3 covers 15 residues. The junction had 7 bases not matched to a gene; V was cut back by 3 bases and J by 8 bases. The germline CDR1 and CDR2 sequences are ENHRY and SYGVKD. The CDR3 here is CAISDPPSGSYEQFF. The CDR3, as DNA: TGTGCCATCAGTGACCCACCTAGCGGGAGCTATGAGCAGTTCTTC.

There are many counts of this clonotype. This chain uses TRBV18 with TRBJ2-2, with D perhaps matching TRBD1 (6 bases). V was clipped by 3 bases and J by 7 bases, with 12 bases between them. The CDR3 has 14 residues. Germline lookup yields CDR1 KGHSH and CDR2 LQKENI. The CDR3 region is CASSPRDIIGELFF. The CDR3 nucleotides read TGTGCCAGCTCACCCCGGGACATCATCGGGGAGCTGTTTTTT.

In its sample, this clonotype was seen many times. The CDR3 bases are TGCAGTGCTAGAGAGGGGCGGTCGGATACGCAGTATTTT. Translation: CSAREGRSDTQYF. This chain connects TRBV20-1 to TRBJ2-3, with a possible D match to TRBD1 (5 bases). This CDR3 comprises 13 residues. Per germline, CDR1 DFQATT and CDR2 SNEGSKA (reference sequence). Trimming cost V 0 bases and J 6 bases, with 10 bases left between them.

The rearrangement uses TRBV20-1 and TRBJ1-5, with D possibly TRBD1 on 5 matching bases. This CDR3 contains 14 residues. Trimming took 1 base from V and 2 from J, leaving 9 bases between them. Germline CDR1 and CDR2: DFQATT and SNEGSKA (reference sequence). CDR3 DNA: TGCAGTGCTAGAGTAGGGGCCGGCAATCAGCCCCAGCATTTT. It yields the protein CSARVGAGNQPQHF.

This rearrangement joins TRBV19 to TRBJ1-5; the match to TRBD1 covers 9 bases. The CDR3 consists of 15 residues. The V gene's germline CDR1 is LNHDA and CDR2 SQIVND (reference sequence). The V segment lost 5 bases and the J segment 6 bases; nucleotides outside the gene matches: 8. The CDR3 coding sequence is TGTGCCAGTAGTCGAAGGACAGGGGAAGTTCAGCCCCAGCATTTT. Its translation: CASSRRTGEVQPQHF.

Ten or more counts support this clonotype. The gene calls are TRBV7-2 and TRBJ2-7; 11 positions agree with TRBD2. Trimming at V came to 6 bases and at J to 4 bases, leaving 8 bases not matched to a gene. Germline V lookup: CDR1 SGHTA, CDR2 FQGNSA. CDR3 length equals 15 residues. The CDR3 here is CASRPTSGGLYEQYF. The CDR3, as DNA: TGTGCCAGCAGACCCACTAGCGGGGGTCTTTACGAGCAGTACTTC.

The table lists this clonotype with many counts. This rearrangement joins TRBV4-1 to TRBJ1-6, with D unclear. CDR1 and CDR2 from the germline V gene are MGHRA and YSYEKL. V was clipped by 0 bases and J by 4 bases, with 7 bases between them. CDR3 size: 15 residues. CDR3 sequence: CASSQDNSYNSPLHF. The CDR3 DNA reads TGCGCCAGCAGCCAAGACAACAGTTATAATTCACCCCTCCACTTT.

This clonotype was seen repeatedly, ten times or more. The chain carries TRBV20-1 and TRBJ2-7; D possibly corresponds to TRBD2 (5 bases). The CDR3 length is 15 residues. V was cut by 6 bases and J by 0 bases, with 18 bases left in between. The germline gives CDR1 DFQATT, CDR2 SNEGSKA (reference sequence). CDR3 amino acids: CSARTLNLNSYEQYF. The CDR3 coding sequence is TGCAGTGCCCGGACTCTCAACTTAAACTCCTACGAGCAGTACTTC.

Of note for this clonotype: One end of the junction fails to match germline, which may point to a read error. The chain is built from TRBV15 and TRBJ2-2; 7 bases agree with TRBD1. The germline V gene has CDR1 LNHNV and CDR2 YYDKDF (reference sequence). The CDR3 consists of 12 residues. The CDR3 DNA reads as TGTGTCACCAGGGGGTGGGCCAGGGAGCTGTTTTTT. Protein: CVTRGWARELFF.

This clonotype was seen repeatedly, ten times or more. The rearrangement joins TRBV12-3 or TRBV12-4 to TRBJ1-1; perhaps TRBD1 as D (5 bases). The CDR3 spans 12 residues. Trimming took off 6 bases at V and 3 bases at J, with 8 bases between the two ends. The CDR3 region is CASSPTDTEAFF. The CDR3 DNA reads as TGTGCCAGCAGCCCGACAGACACTGAAGCTTTCTTT.

This clonotype was found many times. The genes are TRBV12-3 or TRBV12-4 and TRBJ2-7; D perhaps matches TRBD1 (6 bases). V lost 5 bases, J lost 6 bases, and 14 bases lay in between. The CDR3 is 13 residues long. In DNA, the CDR3 is TGTGCCAGCAGTCTAAGACAGGAAGGCGAGCAGTACTTC. Translation gives CASSLRQEGEQYF.

This clonotype was observed many times. The V gene is TRBV3-1, the J gene TRBJ1-5, with D unclear. Trimming left V 0 bases short and J 16 bases short, with 13 bases between. The CDR3 contains 12 residues. Per the germline V gene, CDR1 is LGHDT and CDR2 is YNNKEL (reference sequence). This chain's CDR3 is CASSQENGFRHF. In DNA, the CDR3 is TGTGCCAGCAGCCAAGAAAATGGCTTCAGACATTTT.

The rearrangement joins TRBV5-5 to TRBJ1-2; the D gene is possibly TRBD1 (5 bases). The CDR3 has 14 residues. The germline V gene has CDR1 SGHKS and CDR2 YYEKEE (reference sequence). Deletions cut 5 bases from V and 2 bases from J, with 13 bases between. The CDR3 DNA sequence: TGTGCCAGCAGGGCCGGGACGGTGAACTATGGCTACACCTTC. It encodes CASRAGTVNYGYTF.

This clonotype was picked up many times. The J gene is TRBJ2-7, the V gene TRBV20-1, with D unclear. V shed 2 bases and J shed 5 bases, with 22 bases lying between them. The germline V gene encodes CDR1 DFQATT and CDR2 SNEGSKA (reference sequence). This CDR3 is built from 16 residues. In DNA, the CDR3 is TGCAGTGCTAGACCGCGAAAGGTGGGCCATGACGACGAGCAGTACTTC. Translation: CSARPRKVGHDDEQYF.

This clonotype occurred many times. The chain recombines TRBV4-3 with TRBJ2-3; tentatively, D is TRBD1 or TRBD2 (5 bases each). The CDR3 is 13 amino acids. Trimming pared 2 bases from V and 12 bases from J, leaving 15 bases between. Germline CDR1 reads LGHNA; CDR2 reads YSLEER. The CDR3 DNA reads as TGCGCCAGCAGCCAACGGACCGGGACCCCACAGTATTTT. Translated: CASSQRTGTPQYF.

The sample holds many counts of this clonotype. J is TRBJ2-7 and V is TRBV21-1; TRBD2 reflects the table's D call only, with no check against the DNA. TRBV21-1 is shown as a pseudogene. There are 15 residues in the CDR3. The CDR3 bases are TGTGCCAGCAGCAAAGGAGAGCGGGCGGACTACGAGCAGTACTTC. Amino acid sequence: CASSKGERADYEQYF.

This clonotype was detected many times. The rearrangement links TRBV18 to TRBJ2-1, with 10 bases matching TRBD2. V was pared by 4 bases and J by 6 bases, with 3 bases of the junction left unmatched. The CDR3 totals 14 residues. CDR1 and CDR2 (germline): KGHSH, LQKENI. The CDR3: CASSRPSGSNEQFF. The CDR3 DNA reads TGTGCCAGCTCACGGCCTAGCGGGAGCAATGAGCAGTTCTTC.